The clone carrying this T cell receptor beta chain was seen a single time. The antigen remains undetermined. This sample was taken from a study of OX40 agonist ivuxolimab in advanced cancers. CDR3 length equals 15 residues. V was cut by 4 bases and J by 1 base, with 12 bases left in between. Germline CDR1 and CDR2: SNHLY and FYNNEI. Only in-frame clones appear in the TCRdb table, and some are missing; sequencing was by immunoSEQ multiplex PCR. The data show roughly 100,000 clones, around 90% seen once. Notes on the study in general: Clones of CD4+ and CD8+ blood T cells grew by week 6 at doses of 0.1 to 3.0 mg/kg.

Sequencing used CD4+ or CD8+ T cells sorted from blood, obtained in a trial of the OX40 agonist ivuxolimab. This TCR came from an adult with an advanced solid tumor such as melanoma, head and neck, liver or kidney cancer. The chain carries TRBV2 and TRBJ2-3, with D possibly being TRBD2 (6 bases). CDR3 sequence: CASSVSWRGTDTQYF. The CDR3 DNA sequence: TGTGCCAGCAGTGTTTCATGGAGGGGCACAGATACGCAGTATTTT.